What follows are 4 T cell receptor beta chains derived from one specimen sequenced in a study of breast tumors, draining lymph nodes, adjacent tissues (dated by TCRdb to between 2015 and 2016). To prepare the library, multiplex PCR was applied. The run used an Illumina HiSeq 2000. The public reads were reanalyzed by TCRdb: fastp trimming at Q25, MiXCR alignment, in-frame beta chains only. A single entry per CDR3 protein holds the most common genes and DNA from its merged rows. The sample includes tens of thousands of distinct CDR3 sequences, with roughly two fifths observed a single time. Jointly, the top ten make up about 11% of the sample. The source material was breast tumor tissue. Receptors were obtained from a female donor with breast cancer. Some clones in this sample may be carry-over from other donors' samples.

As to this clonotype: The junction does not match germline at one end; this may be a read error. The chain employs TRBV12-3 or TRBV12-4 and TRBJ2-7, with 7 bases lining up with TRBD1. CDR3 size: 14 residues. CDR3 protein: CASSNWDRNYEQYF. The CDR3 nucleotides read TGTGCCAGCAGCAACTGGGACAGAAACTACGAGCAGTATTTC.

This clonotype was counted many times. DNA for the CDR3: TGTGCCAGCAGGAAATCTAGCGGGAGCTTATCCGGGGAGCTGTTTTTT. Protein sequence: CASRKSSGSLSGELFF. The chain employs TRBV12-3 or TRBV12-4 and TRBJ2-2; 10 nucleotides line up with TRBD2. There are 16 residues in the CDR3. V gave up 6 bases and J gave up 6 bases; unmatched junction bases: 10.

This clonotype was detected many times. This chain links TRBV7-8 with TRBJ2-2; D gene unclear. CDR1 and CDR2 from the germline V gene are SGHVS and FQNEAQ. The V end was cut by 4 bases, the J end by 1 base, with 4 bases between. This CDR3 contains 13 residues. The chain's CDR3 is CASSSKNTGELFF. CDR3 bases: TGTGCCAGCAGCTCCAAGAACACCGGGGAGCTGTTTTTT.

In its sample, this clonotype was seen many times. This chain connects TRBV4-2 to TRBJ2-1; D uncertain. The germline CDR1 and CDR2 sequences are LGHNA and YNFKEQ. Trimming left V 0 bases short and J 8 bases short, with 11 bases between. The CDR3 runs 14 residues. The CDR3 spells CASSQDLNGHEQFF. CDR3 nucleotide sequence: TGTGCCAGCAGCCAAGATCTGAACGGCCATGAGCAGTTCTTC.